One sample yielded the 14 T cell receptor beta chains listed below, sequenced in a study of T cell repertoires in cytomegalovirus infection. Using its own MiXCR run on the reads, TCRdb lists one record per CDR3 protein. The sample shows about 80,000 distinct CDR3 sequences, about 3.8% of them seen only once. Sequenced sample: PBMCs. The receptors here all came from a human donor in good health (CMV status not recorded). Some clones in this sample may be carry-over from other donors' samples.

Ten or more counts support this clonotype. The chain has TRBV12-3 or TRBV12-4 and TRBJ1-1; 8 positions match TRBD1. The CDR3 contains 16 residues. With V trimmed by 5 bases and J by 5 bases, 13 bases remained unmatched. CDR3 in amino acids: CASSLGYRTGRTEAFF. Written as DNA, the CDR3 is TGTGCCAGCAGTCTTGGGTACAGGACAGGGAGGACTGAAGCTTTCTTT.

This clonotype was observed at least ten times. CDR3 sequence reads: CASSLSQDWGYGYTF. CDR3 coding DNA: TGTGCCAGCAGCTTATCCCAGGATTGGGGCTATGGCTACACCTTC. The chain combines TRBV7-2 with TRBJ1-2; D unclear. V lost 2 bases, J lost 4 bases, and 14 bases lay in between. Germline CDR1 SGHTA, CDR2 FQGNSA. The CDR3 is 15 amino acids.

Many counts were recorded for this clonotype. Here the CDR3 DNA reads TGTGCCAGCAGCCTAGACAGGGGGCTTCCTACGAACACTGAAGCTTTCTTT. It translates to CASSLDRGLPTNTEAFF. The rearrangement uses TRBV7-2 and TRBJ1-1, with 10 positions matching TRBD1. Germline V gives CDR1 SGHTA, CDR2 FQGNSA. V shed 5 bases and J 1 base; nucleotides not matched to a gene: 10. CDR3 length: 17 amino acids.

This clonotype was counted at least ten times. The chain combines TRBV2 with TRBJ1-1; weak D call: TRBD1 (5 bases). CDR1 SNHLY and CDR2 FYNNEI come from the germline V gene. The CDR3 is 14 residues long. The V and J ends lost 9 bases and 4 bases respectively, with 18 bases between them. CDR3 region: CARNPDGDGTEAFF. Here the CDR3 DNA reads TGTGCCAGGAACCCTGACGGGGACGGCACTGAAGCTTTCTTT.

This clonotype was observed many times. This sequence joins TRBV7-2 and TRBJ2-1; 7 nucleotides align to TRBD1. The germline gives CDR1 SGHTA, CDR2 FQGNSA. This CDR3 is 15 amino acids long. With V trimmed by 4 bases and J by 4 bases, 7 bases remained unmatched. The CDR3 sequence: CASSSGQVIYNEQFF. In DNA form, the CDR3 reads TGTGCCAGCAGCTCTGGACAGGTAATATACAATGAGCAGTTCTTC.

This clonotype has a count of ten or more. The chain employs TRBV19 and TRBJ1-5; possible D gene TRBD1, 6 bases. The germline V and J ends were trimmed by 7 bases and 6 bases, with 13 bases remaining between them. Germline assignment: CDR1 LNHDA and CDR2 SQIVND (reference sequence). This CDR3 region has 13 residues. Here the CDR3 reads CASNRADFQPQHF. Written as DNA, the CDR3 is TGTGCCAGTAACAGGGCCGATTTTCAGCCCCAGCATTTT. Based on the CDR3 plus reference TRBV19 and TRBJ1-5, the full variable domain is DGGITQSPKYLFRKEGQNVTLSCEQNLNHDAMYWYRQDPGQGLRLIYYSQIVNDFQKGDIAEGYSVSREKKESFPLTVTSAQKNPTAFYLCASNRADFQPQHFGDGTRLSIL.

This clonotype was observed many times. This rearrangement joins TRBV7-2 to TRBJ1-2, with D perhaps TRBD1 (6 bases). This CDR3 contains 14 residues. Germline V CDR1 and CDR2: SGHTA, FQGNSA. Deletions cut 5 bases from V and 4 bases from J, with 14 bases between. CDR3 nucleotides: TGTGCCAGCAGCCCCAACAGGGATCGCTATGGCTACACCTTC. Translated, it gives CASSPNRDRYGYTF. Supplemented by reference TRBV7-2 and TRBJ1-2, the full variable domain reads GAGVSQSPSNKVTEKGKDVELRCDPISGHTALYWYRQSLGQGLEFLIYFQGNSAPDKSGLPSDRFSAERTGGSVSTLTIQRTQQEDSAVYLCASSPNRDRYGYTFGSGTRLTVV.

Many counts were recorded for this clonotype. The chain joins TRBV7-2 to TRBJ1-1; TRBD1 might be the D (5 bases). V dropped 3 bases and J dropped 4 bases, with 15 bases sitting between them. Germline CDR1 SGHTA, CDR2 FQGNSA. This CDR3 has 15 amino acids. Here the CDR3 DNA reads TGTGCCAGCAGCTTCCTAGCGACGGGGACCACTGAAGCTTTCTTT. It encodes CASSFLATGTTEAFF.

This clonotype has a count of ten or more. The chain couples TRBV9 to TRBJ2-7, with D maybe TRBD1 (6 bases). Between the trimmed V and J ends, which lost 0 bases and 2 bases, there was a span of 12 bases. Germline CDR1 reads SGDLS; CDR2 reads YYNGEE. The CDR3 sequence is 15 residues long. This chain's CDR3 is CASSVADGQPYEQYF. CDR3 sequence (DNA): TGTGCCAGCAGCGTAGCGGATGGACAGCCCTACGAGCAGTACTTC.

In this sample, this clonotype turned up many times. The rearrangement joins TRBV4-3 to TRBJ1-6, with 9 nucleotides matching TRBD1. Germline loops: CDR1 LGHNA, CDR2 YSLEER. The CDR3 is 15 residues long. Trimming at V came to 4 bases and at J to 9 bases, leaving 7 bases not matched to a gene. The CDR3, as DNA: TGCGCCAGCAGCCCGGGGACAGGGTGGAGTTCACCCCTCCACTTT. Translation: CASSPGTGWSSPLHF.

This clonotype has ten or more counts. J is TRBJ1-2 and V is TRBV28; D uncertain. Germline lookup yields CDR1 MDHEN and CDR2 SYDVKM. The CDR3 runs to 12 residues. The V and J ends lost 2 bases and 6 bases respectively, with 7 bases between them. In DNA, the CDR3 is TGTGCCAGCAGTTTAAGGCTGAATGGCTACACCTTC. Translated, it gives CASSLRLNGYTF.

This clonotype was seen ten or more times. The chain uses TRBV7-2 and TRBJ1-1; TRBD1 might be the D (6 bases). The CDR3 is made up of 14 amino acids. Germline CDR1 SGHTA, CDR2 FQGNSA. V was trimmed by 1 base and J by 4 bases, leaving 10 bases between them. CDR3 amino acids: CASSLGIGGTEAFF. CDR3 nucleotide sequence: TGTGCCAGCAGCTTAGGTATAGGGGGCACTGAAGCTTTCTTT.

The V call is TRBV19, the J call TRBJ1-2; D not resolved. Between the trimmed V and J ends, which lost 5 bases and 4 bases, there was a span of 14 bases. Germline CDR1 reads LNHDA; CDR2 reads SQIVND (reference sequence). This CDR3 comprises 14 residues. The CDR3 protein is CASSYLAVPYGYTF. DNA for the CDR3: TGTGCCAGTAGTTACCTTGCAGTTCCCTATGGCTACACCTTC.

This clonotype was detected many times. The chain carries TRBV28 and TRBJ1-4; no clear D gene. V dropped 5 bases and J dropped 10 bases, with 20 bases sitting between them. From germline, CDR1 is MDHEN and CDR2 SYDVKM. The CDR3 is made up of 15 amino acids. CDR3 nucleotides: TGTGCCAGCAGTCCGATCGGACGTACCGGTGGAAAACTGTTTTTT. It codes for CASSPIGRTGGKLFF.